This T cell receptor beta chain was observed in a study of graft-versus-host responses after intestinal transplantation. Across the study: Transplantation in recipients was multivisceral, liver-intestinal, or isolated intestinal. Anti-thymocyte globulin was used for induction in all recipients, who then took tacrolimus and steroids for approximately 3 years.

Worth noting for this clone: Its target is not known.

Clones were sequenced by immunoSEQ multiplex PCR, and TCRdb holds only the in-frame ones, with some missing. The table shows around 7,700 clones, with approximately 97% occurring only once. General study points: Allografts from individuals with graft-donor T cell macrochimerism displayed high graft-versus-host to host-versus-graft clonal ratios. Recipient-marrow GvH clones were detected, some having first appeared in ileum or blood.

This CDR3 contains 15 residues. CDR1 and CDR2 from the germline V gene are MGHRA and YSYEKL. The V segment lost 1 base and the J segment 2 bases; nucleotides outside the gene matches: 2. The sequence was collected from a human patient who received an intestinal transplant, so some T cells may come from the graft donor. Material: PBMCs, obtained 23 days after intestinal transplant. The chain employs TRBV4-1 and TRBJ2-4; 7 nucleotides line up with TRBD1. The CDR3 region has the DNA TGCGCCAGCAGCCAAGCGGGACAGACCAAAAACATTCAGTACTTC. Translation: CASSQAGQTKNIQYF.